A single sample is the source of the 8 T cell receptor beta chains below, sequenced in a study of blood T cell repertoires in COVID-19. Generated by immunoSEQ multiplex PCR, the TCRdb table keeps only in-frame clones and is missing some. This sample has 100,000 to 150,000 clones, with 80% found just once. Sequenced sample: peripheral blood. The origin of the receptors is a man between 65 and 85 years old with acute or convalescent COVID-19.

This chain links TRBV15 with TRBJ1-5, with D hard to call. Germline CDR1 reads LNHNV; CDR2 reads YYDKDF (reference sequence). This CDR3 comprises 13 residues. V lost 2 bases to trimming and J lost 5 bases, with 7 bases between them. CDR3 amino acids: CATSRSKDQPQHF. The CDR3 region has the DNA TGTGCCACCAGCAGAAGCAAAGATCAGCCCCAGCATTTT.

The V call is TRBV7-2, the J call TRBJ2-7, with 14 bases matching TRBD2. The CDR3 runs to 17 residues. The V gene end was trimmed by 4 bases and the J gene end by 3 bases; junction bases not matched to a gene: 8. Germline V CDR1 and CDR2: SGHTA, FQGNSA. CDR3 DNA: TGTGCCAGCAGCTCCAGACTAGCGGGGGGGCGACTCTACGAGCAGTACTTC. It is translated as CASSSRLAGGRLYEQYF.

The rearrangement joins TRBV6-5 to TRBJ2-3, with TRBD1 as a possible D gene (6 bases). Trimming shortened V by 6 bases and J by 2 bases, and 12 bases separated the two germline ends. Germline values: CDR1 MNHEY, CDR2 SVGAGI. CDR3 length: 14 residues. The CDR3 spells CASRMTGHTDTQYF. CDR3 in DNA: TGTGCCAGCAGGATGACAGGTCACACAGATACGCAGTATTTT.

The J gene is TRBJ2-5, the V gene TRBV18; D might be TRBD2 (5 bases). CDR3 length equals 15 residues. With 0 bases removed from V and 5 bases from J, the gap between germline ends came to 13 bases. Germline CDR1 KGHSH, CDR2 LQKENI. CDR3 nucleotides: TGTGCCAGCTCACCACCGGGTCGGGGTCGGGAGACCCAGTACTTC. Its translation: CASSPPGRGRETQYF.

This rearrangement joins TRBV18 to TRBJ1-3; possibly TRBD1 for D (6 bases). The CDR3 spans 16 residues. The ends were cut back, 2 bases at V and 1 base at J, with 12 bases in the middle. From germline, CDR1 is KGHSH and CDR2 LQKENI. The CDR3 region is CASSPREGGSGNTIYF. DNA of the CDR3: TGTGCCAGCTCACCAAGGGAAGGGGGATCTGGAAACACCATATATTTT.

This clone was detected once. The V call is TRBV4-1, the J call TRBJ2-6; 10 bases agree with TRBD2. The germline V gene has CDR1 MGHRA and CDR2 YSYEKL. V lost 0 bases, J lost 0 bases, and 11 bases stayed unmatched. CDR3 length: 21 amino acids. For the CDR3, the DNA is TGCGCCAGCAGCCAAGATCGAAGGACAGCGGGGGGGAACTCTGGGGCCAACGTCCTGACTTTC. Translated: CASSQDRRTAGGNSGANVLTF.

Points on this clone: The same CDR3 is also encoded by other DNA sequences in this sample. The V gene is TRBV9, the J gene TRBJ2-2; 14 positions match TRBD2. With 4 bases clipped from V and 5 bases from J, the junction kept 7 bases outside the gene matches. The CDR3 totals 17 residues. CDR1 and CDR2 (germline): SGDLS, YYNGEE. CDR3 region: CASSLRLAGGTTGELFF. CDR3 in DNA: TGTGCCAGCAGCCTAAGACTAGCGGGGGGGACGACCGGGGAGCTGTTTTTT.

The chain employs TRBV29-1 and TRBJ1-5; 8 nucleotides line up with TRBD1. The CDR3 is 14 residues long. Germline V gene lookup returns CDR1 SQVTM and CDR2 ANQGSEA. V dropped 5 bases and J dropped 6; count of bases not matched to a gene: 9. Here the CDR3 DNA reads TGCAGCGTTTCGACAGGGGACGGGTTTCAGCCCCAGCATTTT. Translating gives CSVSTGDGFQPQHF. Full variable domain (outside the CDR3, taken from reference TRBV29-1 and TRBJ1-5): SAVISQKPSRDICQRGTSLTIQCQVDSQVTMMFWYRQQPGQSLTLIATANQGSEATYESGFVIDKFPISRPNLTFSTLTVSNMSPEDSSIYLCSVSTGDGFQPQHFGDGTRLSIL.